The T cell receptor beta chain under discussion was sequenced for a study of cytomegalovirus exposure and HLA in healthy donors (dated by TCRdb to the late 2010s). As for the study more broadly: In an earlier analysis of several hundred of the donors, 276 Gb of sequence data and 117 million unique TCR beta sequences from 150 million to 200 million T cells were reported. The study aimed to test whether cataloging public T cell receptors could reveal signatures of past pathogen exposure. Among the approximately 420 genotyped donors, roughly 80% belonged to the genetic ancestry cluster associated with self-reported Caucasian donors. Among 300 to 500 genotyped donors of the cohort, an average of around 220,000 unique TCR beta nucleotide sequences was sequenced per donor, of which about 19% were non-productive. Besides the first cohort of 666 subjects, a separate validation cohort made up of over 100 different subjects was used. Typing coverage differed by locus: A, B, C, DRB1 and DQB1 were typed in about 629-640 donors, DQA1 in approximately 520, DPA1 in some 600, and DPB1 in 472. Using immunosequencing, the study profiled T cell repertoires from 666 subjects and related those repertoires to cytomegalovirus serostatus. All discovery cohort repertoires had been generated using a single sequencing platform. Four or five DR-DQ haplotypes were handled as single units for association and clustering because linkage in the cohort was strong. Approximately 330 gigabases of sequencing data and around 88 million unique TCR sequences made up an early release that covered 640 HLA-typed donors. To decide whether each TCR beta V gene segment behaved as functional or pseudogenic, an earlier analysis of 587 of the donors relied on high-throughput TCR beta sequencing. High-throughput TCR immunosequencing, statistical association of individual TCRs with disease status, and machine learning were combined to predict cytomegalovirus infection status. Rather than drawing on any new phenotypic data, the later analysis identified candidate immune exposures from TCR beta sequences and the way those sequences occurred across donors. Both class I and class II loci were covered by HLA typing, at four-digit resolution. A later analysis re-examined previously published TCR beta repertoires from about 670 donors and added high-resolution HLA genotyping to investigate patterns of TCR occurrence. In a later genetic analysis, genome-wide SNP genotypes for about 55% of the roughly 670 donors were used, and that subset was treated as a discovery cohort. Donor age, sex, ethnicity and CMV serostatus were compiled together with the repertoire data. The investigation overall reported the following: In a later genetic analysis, fewer N-insertions in productive TCRs were reported among donors in an Asian-associated ancestry cluster than the approximately 710-donor mean. In a later analysis, 15,000 to 20,000 TCR beta sequences were associated with specific HLA alleles at a false discovery rate of 0.05. Broadly in line with IMGT annotations, most TCR beta V segments showed up in productive rearrangements about 87% or about 30% of the time in an earlier analysis of a few hundred of the donors. This cohort had only TCR beta chains sequenced, and the lack of alpha or paired-chain data limited which features could be detected. The classifier was reported to diagnose cytomegalovirus status with high specificity and sensitivity in both the original cohort and the validation cohort. Roughly uniform sequencing depth across donors was assumed in presence/absence analyses, although this assumption may not hold. In vitro tests confirmed that three of the cytomegalovirus-associated TCR beta chains recognize cytomegalovirus antigens. The only immune exposure information available for the cohort was CMV serostatus. A later analysis reported that several top co-occurrence clusters appeared linked to parvovirus B19, influenza, CMV and Epstein-Barr virus. The study listed 150 to 200 TCR beta chains as associated with cytomegalovirus. According to the authors, the approach could potentially be generalized to other disease states and immunological phenotypes. Correlated functional status among segregating V segments might reflect linkage disequilibrium, but an unknown experimental factor could not be ruled out. Strong co-occurrence of HLA alleles, especially DR and DQ, made assigning TCR associations to individual alleles difficult. While some public TCRs were present in many individuals, most TCR sequences turned up only very rarely across donors. A cluster of highly shared sequence variants was judged likely to be a technical artifact of the sequencing pipeline. A further reported finding was that TCR beta sequences accurately predicted the HLA-A and HLA-B alleles for most subjects in the first cohort. A later analysis found that TCR association rates varied across HLA loci, with DRB1 alleles showing the most associated TCRs and HLA-C alleles the fewest. Because counts were too low, around 17 rarely observed V segments, including chromosome 9 orphons, were left out of the earlier analysis of 587 of the donors. A later analysis found that HLA-associated TCR beta chains were more clonally expanded and had lower generation probabilities than equally common non-associated chains. According to a later analysis, most CMV-associated TCR beta chains appeared to be HLA-restricted, and the HLA associations seemed to be driven largely by CMV exposure. A later genetic analysis associated a missense DCLRE1C variant with V-gene and J-gene trimming of TCR beta chains, and an independent cohort replicated the association. Because some donors lacked HLA typing at each locus, the association tests relied only on the typed subset. Some IMGT-functional V segments, including TRBV6-2 and TRBV6-3, could not be distinguished by the 87-base-pair reads and were therefore excluded.

The cohort comprised some 730 healthy bone marrow donors. At the time of sampling, all cohort members were nominally healthy, though unrecorded immune exposures were likely present. The donor was CMV seropositive and was included in the group of some 290 seropositive cohort members. Every donor gave a peripheral blood sample, and the peripheral blood mononuclear cells from that sample were used for TCR beta sequencing. Genomic DNA was extracted from the blood cell samples with the Qiagen DNeasy Blood Extraction Kit. This clone was recorded only once. This clone's antigen is unknown. The input lacks base qualities; no much larger clone sits a single base away. From cysteine to phenylalanine, the CDR3 is 19 amino acids long. Of all the DNA, just the CDR3 is kept, 57 bases in frame from base 1. Based on the germline V gene, the CDR1 and CDR2 sequences are LGHNA and YNFKEQ. Here V drops 0 bases and J drops 0 bases, and the junction holds 7 bases not matched to any gene.

The library was made by the immunoSEQ multiplex PCR assay. For the multiplex PCR, a mixture combining 60 forward primers for TCR Vbeta segments and 13 reverse primers for TCR Jbeta segments was used. The CDR3 region of rearranged TCR beta genes was amplified from genomic DNA with a multiplex PCR assay. Amplified TCR beta libraries were sequenced as 87-base-pair reads on the Illumina HiSeq System. The published analysis was carried out like this. In a later analysis, around 80 million unique TCR beta chains were counted across the roughly 610 repertoires, and roughly 11 million of these chains were shared by at least two donors. Raw reads were error-corrected and collapsed into unique sequences by a nearest-neighbor algorithm in which closely related sequences were merged to remove PCR and sequencing errors. To assign V, D and J gene segments, CDR3 sequences were aligned to IMGT reference sequences. For a sequence to be retained, at least a six-nucleotide match to both a V gene segment and a J gene segment was required. Rearrangements were classified as productive when the CDR3 lacked stop codons and remained in frame with V and J, and all other rearrangements were classified as non-productive. CDR3 was defined according to IMGT convention as the region running from the second conserved V-encoded cysteine to the conserved J-encoded phenylalanine. The earlier analysis of about 590 of the donors excluded sequences that lacked an unambiguous match to a single V gene segment. In an earlier analysis of some 590 of the donors, a V segment was called functional when productive rearrangements were above 56.7%, and segregating when the standard deviation between donors exceeded 5%. A statistical classification framework was built to diagnose cytomegalovirus status from the catalog of TCR beta chain sequences. In a later analysis, V and J genes were assigned by comparing TCR nucleotide sequences against IMGT/GENE-DB human TR gene sequences. In a later analysis, CDR3 sequences and most-parsimonious VDJ recombination scenarios were assigned using the TCRdist pipeline. In a later analysis, every TCR beta chain was defined by the combination of its CDR3 amino acid sequence and its V-gene family, and reads without a unique V-gene family were dropped. A later analysis removed several hundred highly shared, low-generation-probability nucleotide sequences to deal with suspected cross-contamination and a sequencing artifact. A later analysis calculated a clonal expansion index for each public chain from normalized within-repertoire ranks of inferred template counts. Generation probabilities in a later analysis came from a VDJ recombination model fitted to out-of-frame rearrangements, and those results were checked against IGoR. A later analysis scored TCR-TCR, TCR-HLA and TCR-CMV co-occurrence with hypergeometric tests, applying a repertoire-size bias correction to TCR pairs. False discovery rates were estimated in a later analysis by permuting HLA or CMV assignments 20 times. In a later analysis, co-occurring TCRs were grouped with DBSCAN, and TCRdist sequence similarity was added when clustering was performed within HLA-allele-positive subsets. For co-occurrence clustering, repertoires with fewer than 30,000 or more than 120,000 public chains were excluded, along with four or five repertoires with anomalous nucleotide sharing. TCRdb limited this immuneACCESS table to in-frame rearrangements with V and J called. A share of clones is missing; checked studies link under half to unresolved V genes, and the rest is unexplained. V and J calls and clone size come straight from that table; D and trimming were deduced from the DNA. This sample has about 120,000 clones in its table, and 65% to 80% of those were observed once. The top ten clonotypes cover about 30% of the sample.

The sequence links TRBV4-2 to TRBJ2-3; TRBD2 agrees with 12 junctional bases. The specimen sequenced was PBMCs. The receptor comes from a man aged 55 to 69 in good health and CMV-seropositive. Read as DNA, the sequence is TGTGCCAGCAGCCAAGATCCAACTAGCGGGGGGCCAAGCACAGATACGCAGTATTTT. The encoded protein is CASSQDPTSGGPSTDTQYF.